Shown below are 3 T cell receptor beta chains from a single sample sequenced in a study of control samples from healthy donors and cancer patients. Profiled with immunoSEQ multiplex PCR; TCRdb holds only in-frame clones, not every one. The sample has 150,000 to 200,000 clones; around 90% are singletons. Material: blood. Receptor source: a woman between 45 and 60 years old in good health.

The chain uses TRBV7-2 and TRBJ1-1, with D uncertain. The germline V gene has CDR1 SGHTA and CDR2 FQGNSA. The length of the CDR3 is 13 residues. The germline V and J ends were trimmed by 5 bases and 6 bases, with 13 bases remaining between them. The CDR3 sequence: CASSAGLVAEAFF. In DNA, the CDR3 is TGTGCCAGCAGCGCGGGCCTCGTCGCTGAAGCTTTCTTT.

This rearrangement joins TRBV4-3 to TRBJ2-7; weak D call: TRBD1 (6 bases). The V and J ends lost 0 bases and 7 bases respectively, with 19 bases between them. The germline V gene encodes CDR1 LGHNA and CDR2 YSLEER. CDR3 length: 16 amino acids. The CDR3 coding sequence is TGCGCCAGCAGCCAAGATGTGGGGCAGGGGTCGGGGGAGCAGTACTTC. This encodes CASSQDVGQGSGEQYF.

This chain joins TRBV24-1 and TRBJ2-7; maybe TRBD1 (6 bases). V lost 5 bases to trimming and J lost 4 bases, with 11 bases between them. The CDR3 totals 13 residues. Germline-derived CDR1 and CDR2 are KGHDR and SFDVKD. The DNA for the CDR3 is TGTGCCACCAGTGGTACAGGGACGTACGAGCAGTACTTC. It specifies CATSGTGTYEQYF.